Below, one TCR beta chain is given with its context. Its antigen remains unidentified. This sample was included in a study of cytomegalovirus exposure and HLA in healthy donors. V lost 4 bases to trimming and J lost 0 bases; unmatched junction nucleotides: 4. There are 14 residues in the CDR3. Germline CDR1 is SGDLS and CDR2 is YYNGEE. Study-wide findings and caveats: Upon later analysis, HLA-associated TCR beta chains proved more clonally expanded than other, equally common chains.

PCR involved 60 Vbeta and 13 Jbeta primers. Assay used: immunoSEQ multiplex PCR; TCRdb lists only in-frame clones, some missing. The data show over 200,000 clones, approximately 90% seen once. Sequenced sample: PBMCs. The sequence was collected from a woman aged 18-29 years in good health and CMV-seronegative. The genes are TRBV9 and TRBJ2-7, with 7 bases that match TRBD2. The CDR3 here is CASSNGGGSYEQYF. In DNA form, the CDR3 reads TGTGCCAGCAGCAACGGCGGGGGCTCCTACGAGCAGTACTTC.